A selection of T cell receptor beta chains follows, all from one sample in a study of blood T cell repertoires in COVID-19. Generated by immunoSEQ multiplex PCR, the TCRdb table keeps only in-frame clones and is missing some. The data contain around 130,000 clones, approximately 77% of them singletons. The sequenced material came from peripheral blood. These receptors originate from a man older than 75 with acute or convalescent COVID-19. Each CDR3 is given with its conserved first and last residue. The D gene is left open where the match is weak. Clone size, where shown, is once, few, many, or a class for clones that have expanded.

>TRBD1|TRBV18|NA|TRBJ1-5
TGTGCCAGCTCACCTTCGACAGGGGCGAATAATCAGCCCCAGCATTTT
CASSPSTGANNQPQHF
>NA|TRBV5-1|NA|TRBJ2-2
TGCGCCAGCAGCTTCACAGGGCTCTACACCGGGGAGCTGTTTTTT
CASSFTGLYTGELFF
>NA|TRBV5-1|NA|TRBJ2-2
TGCGCCAGCAGCTTGGTGACGGGGTACACCGGGGAGCTGTTTTTT
CASSLVTGYTGELFF
>TRBD2|TRBV7-2|many|TRBJ2-2
TGTGCCAGCAGCTTTACGACTTGGACTAGCGGGGTCGGGGAGCTGTTTTTT
CASSFTTWTSGVGELFF
>TRBD1|TRBV12-3/TRBV12-4|few|TRBJ2-7
TGTGCCAGCAGCCGGGACAGCGTCTACGAGCAGTACTTC
CASSRDSVYEQYF
>NA|TRBV6-5|NA|TRBJ2-2
TGTGCCAGCAGTTACCTCCAAGGGAAGGGGACCGGGGAGCTGTTTTTT
CASSYLQGKGTGELFF
>NA|TRBV19|NA|TRBJ1-4
TGTGCCAGTAGTCTCGGCAGGGAGGTTGGCGAAAAACTGTTTTTT
CASSLGREVGEKLFF
>TRBD1|TRBV18|NA|TRBJ2-1
TGTGCCAGCTCACCACCGAAACAGGGGGCGTACAATGAGCAGTTCTTC
CASSPPKQGAYNEQFF
>NA|TRBV5-6|NA|TRBJ1-2
TGTGCCAGCAGCTTGATCAGGGGCGATGGTGGCTACACCTTC
CASSLIRGDGGYTF
>TRBD1|TRBV30|NA|TRBJ2-1
TGTGCCTGGAGTGTACTGGGACAGTCTAATCATGAGCAGTTCTTC
CAWSVLGQSNHEQFF
>NA|TRBV4-2|NA|TRBJ1-2
TGTGCCAGCAGCGGCAGGGGAGATAACTATGGCTACACCTTC
CASSGRGDNYGYTF
>TRBD1|TRBV10-3|few|TRBJ2-6
TGTGCCATCAGTGAAGGGACAGGGTTCTCTGGGGCCAACGTCCTGACTTTC
CAISEGTGFSGANVLTF
>NA|TRBV29-1|NA|TRBJ2-2
TGCAGCGTTGACCTACCTAACACCGGGGAGCTGTTTTTT
CSVDLPNTGELFF
>NA|TRBV13|NA|TRBJ2-2
TGTGCCAGCAGCGTACAGGCAACCGGGGAGCTGTTTTTT
CASSVQATGELFF
>NA|TRBV2|once|TRBJ1-4
TGTGCCAGCAGTCCAGACAGGAACGTTGAAAAACTGTTTTTT
CASSPDRNVEKLFF
>TRBD1|TRBV4-2|NA|TRBJ1-2
TGTGCCAGCAGCCTTCCGGGACAGCCCTATGGCTACACCTTC
CASSLPGQPYGYTF
>TRBD2|TRBV5-1|NA|TRBJ2-5
TGCGCCAGCAGCGAGCCCGCGGGGGCCCAGTACTTC
CASSEPAGAQYF
>TRBD2|TRBV2|NA|TRBJ2-1
TGTGCCAGCAGCGAGCGGGGCTCCTACAATGAGCAGTTCTTC
CASSERGSYNEQFF
>TRBD1|TRBV5-4|few|TRBJ2-5
TGTGCCAGCAGCGGGCCGGGACAGCCCCAAGAGACCCAGTACTTC
CASSGPGQPQETQYF
>TRBD1|TRBV20-1|once|TRBJ2-7
TGCAGTGCTAGTGGACAGGGGAGCTACGAGCAGTACTTC
CSASGQGSYEQYF
>NA|TRBV19|NA|TRBJ1-5
TGTGCCAGTAGTATAGCTTACAGTAGCAATCAGCCCCAGCATTTT
CASSIAYSSNQPQHF
>TRBD2|TRBV5-1|once|TRBJ2-1
TGCGCCAGCGAACGAGCCACCGGGACTAGGAACAATGAGCAGTTCTTC
CASERATGTRNNEQFF
>TRBD2|TRBV3-1/TRBV3-2|few|TRBJ2-5
TGTGCCAGCAGCCAAGATCGGTGGACTAGCGGGGACAAAGAGACCCAGTACTTC
CASSQDRWTSGDKETQYF
>TRBD1|TRBV7-2|NA|TRBJ2-4
TGTGCCAGCAGCGTCGACAGGGGGGCAAACATTCAGTACTTC
CASSVDRGANIQYF
>TRBD2|TRBV7-8|few|TRBJ2-1
TGTGCCAGCAGCTTAGAGAAGCGGGGGGGCAGTTTCGATGAGCAGTTCTTC
CASSLEKRGGSFDEQFF
>TRBD1|TRBV3-1/TRBV3-2|NA|TRBJ2-7
TGTGCCAGCAGCCAAGGACAGGGGGTCCACGAGCAGTACTTC
CASSQGQGVHEQYF
>NA|TRBV18|few|TRBJ1-2
TGTGCCAGCTCAGAACAGGGTTTTTATGGCTACACCTTC
CASSEQGFYGYTF
>TRBD2|TRBV5-1|NA|TRBJ2-2
TGCGCCAGCAGCTTGATCGGACTAGTCCCCCGCACCGGGGAGCTGTTTTTT
CASSLIGLVPRTGELFF
>TRBD1|TRBV4-1|NA|TRBJ1-2
TGCGCCAGCAGCCAAGGCCCGACAGGGGGACAATATGGCTACACCTTC
CASSQGPTGGQYGYTF
>TRBD1|TRBV19|NA|TRBJ1-2
TGTGCCAGTAGTATTGGGCTGACAGGGGTCGATGGCTACACCTTC
CASSIGLTGVDGYTF
>NA|TRBV29-1|NA|TRBJ2-1
TGCAGCGTCGGCAGGGGCAATGAGCAGTTCTTC
CSVGRGNEQFF
>NA|TRBV19|once|TRBJ2-4
TGTGCCAGTATGGGGGGACGGCGAGGGGACATTCAGTACTTC
CASMGGRRGDIQYF
>NA|TRBV28|NA|TRBJ1-6
TGTGCCAGCAGTCCCCCCGGGGGGCTTTCTTCACCCCTCCACTTT
CASSPPGGLSSPLHF
>NA|TRBV29-1|once|TRBJ1-2
TGCAGCGTCGAGACAGAGAACTATGGCTACACCTTC
CSVETENYGYTF
>NA|TRBV24-1|few|TRBJ2-1
TGTGCCACCAGTGATGGAGCGTACAATGAGCAGTTCTTC
CATSDGAYNEQFF
>TRBD2|TRBV4-1|NA|TRBJ2-2
TGCGCCAGCAGCCAAGAACCCTTAGCGGGGAGGACCGGGGAGCTGTTTTTT
CASSQEPLAGRTGELFF
>NA|TRBV19|NA|TRBJ1-6
TGTGCCAGCAAAAGCGTCACTGGGAATTCACCCCTCCACTTT
CASKSVTGNSPLHF
>NA|TRBV3-1/TRBV3-2|few|TRBJ2-7
TGTGCCAGCAGCCGAGGTGATTACGAGCAGTACTTC
CASSRGDYEQYF
>NA|TRBV10-3|NA|TRBJ2-7
TGTGCCATCAGCAGGGACTACGAGCAGTACTTC
CAISRDYEQYF
>NA|TRBV5-1|NA|TRBJ1-4
TGCGCCAGCAGCCAAACGAGCTATAATGAAAAACTGTTTTTT
CASSQTSYNEKLFF